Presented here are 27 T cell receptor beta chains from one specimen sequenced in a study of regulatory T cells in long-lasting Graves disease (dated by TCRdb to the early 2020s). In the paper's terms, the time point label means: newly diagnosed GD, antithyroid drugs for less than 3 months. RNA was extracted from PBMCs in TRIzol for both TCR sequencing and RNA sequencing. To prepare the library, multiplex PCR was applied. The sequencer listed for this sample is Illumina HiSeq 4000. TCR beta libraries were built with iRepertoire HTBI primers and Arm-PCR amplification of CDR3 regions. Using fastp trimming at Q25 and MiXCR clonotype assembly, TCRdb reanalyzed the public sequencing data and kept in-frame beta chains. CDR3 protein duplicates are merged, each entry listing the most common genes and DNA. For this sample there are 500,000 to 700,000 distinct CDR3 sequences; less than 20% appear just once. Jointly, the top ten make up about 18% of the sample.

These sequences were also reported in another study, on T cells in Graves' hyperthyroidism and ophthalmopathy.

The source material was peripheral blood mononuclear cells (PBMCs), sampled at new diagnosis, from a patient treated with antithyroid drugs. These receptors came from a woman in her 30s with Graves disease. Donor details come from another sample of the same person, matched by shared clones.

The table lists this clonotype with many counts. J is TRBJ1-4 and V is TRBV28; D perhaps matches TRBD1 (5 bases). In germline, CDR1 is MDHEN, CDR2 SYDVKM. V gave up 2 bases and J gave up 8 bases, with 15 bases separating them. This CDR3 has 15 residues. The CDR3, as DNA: TGTGCCAGCAGTTTAAGTCGGGGCGTCGAGGAAAAACTGTTTTTT. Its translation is CASSLSRGVEEKLFF.

Here the CDR3 reads CASSELSGTGSETQYF. CDR3 DNA sequence: TGTGCCAGCAGTGAACTTTCCGGGACAGGGAGTGAGACCCAGTACTTC. The chain links TRBV6-1 to TRBJ2-5; TRBD1 matches at 9 bases. V was clipped by 2 bases and J by 5 bases; unmatched bases: 9. This CDR3 contains 16 residues. CDR1 is MNHNS, CDR2 SASEGT, per germline.

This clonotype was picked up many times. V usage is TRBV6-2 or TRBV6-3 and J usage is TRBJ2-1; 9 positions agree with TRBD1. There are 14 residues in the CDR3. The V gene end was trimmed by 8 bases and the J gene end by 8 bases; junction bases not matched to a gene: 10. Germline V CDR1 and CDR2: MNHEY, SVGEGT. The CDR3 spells CASDPGQGGDEQFF. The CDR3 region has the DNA TGTGCCAGCGATCCGGGACAGGGCGGCGATGAGCAGTTCTTC.

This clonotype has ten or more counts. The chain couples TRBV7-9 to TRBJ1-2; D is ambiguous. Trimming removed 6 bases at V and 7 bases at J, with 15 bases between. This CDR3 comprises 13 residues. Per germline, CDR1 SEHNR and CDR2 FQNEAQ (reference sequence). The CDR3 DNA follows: TGTGCCAGCAGTCCCTCCAGCGGGGTTGGCTACACCTTC. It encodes CASSPSSGVGYTF.

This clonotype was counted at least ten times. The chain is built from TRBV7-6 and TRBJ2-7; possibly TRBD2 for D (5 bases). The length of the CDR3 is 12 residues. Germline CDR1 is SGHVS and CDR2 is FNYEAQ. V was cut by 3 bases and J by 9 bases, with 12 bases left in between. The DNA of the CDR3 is TGTGCCAGCAGCTTCTCCGGGATGGTGCAGTACTTC. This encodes CASSFSGMVQYF.

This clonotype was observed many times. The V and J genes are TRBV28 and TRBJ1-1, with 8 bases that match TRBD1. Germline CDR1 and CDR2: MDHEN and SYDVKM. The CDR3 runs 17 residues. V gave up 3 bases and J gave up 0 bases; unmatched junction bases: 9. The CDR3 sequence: CASSFLGRGPLNTEAFF. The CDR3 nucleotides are TGTGCCAGCAGTTTTCTGGGCAGGGGGCCTTTGAACACTGAAGCTTTCTTT. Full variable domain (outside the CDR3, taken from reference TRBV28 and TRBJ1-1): DVKVTQSSRYLVKRTGEKVFLECVQDMDHENMFWYRQDPGLGLRLIYFSYDVKMKEKGDIPEGYSVSREKKERFSLILESASTNQTSMYLCASSFLGRGPLNTEAFFGQGTRLTVV.

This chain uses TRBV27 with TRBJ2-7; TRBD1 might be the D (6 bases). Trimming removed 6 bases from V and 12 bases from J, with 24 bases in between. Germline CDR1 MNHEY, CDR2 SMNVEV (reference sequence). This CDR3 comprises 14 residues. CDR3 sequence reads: CASRLAGTPALVYF. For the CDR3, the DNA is TGTGCCAGCAGATTGGCCGGGACACCTGCTTTGGTGTACTTC.

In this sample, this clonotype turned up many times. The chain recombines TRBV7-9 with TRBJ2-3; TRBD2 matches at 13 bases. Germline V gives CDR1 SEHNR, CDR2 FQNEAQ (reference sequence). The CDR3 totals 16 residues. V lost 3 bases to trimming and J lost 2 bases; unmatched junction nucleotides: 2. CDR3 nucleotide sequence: TGTGCCAGCAGCTTGGGACTAGCGGGGCTCACAGATACGCAGTATTTT. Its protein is CASSLGLAGLTDTQYF.

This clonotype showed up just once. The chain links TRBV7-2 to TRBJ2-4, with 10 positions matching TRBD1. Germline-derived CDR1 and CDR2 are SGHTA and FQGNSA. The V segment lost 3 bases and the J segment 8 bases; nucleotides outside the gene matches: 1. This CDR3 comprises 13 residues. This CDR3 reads CASSFGQGDIQYF. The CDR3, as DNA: TGTGCCAGCAGCTTCGGACAGGGGGACATTCAGTACTTC.

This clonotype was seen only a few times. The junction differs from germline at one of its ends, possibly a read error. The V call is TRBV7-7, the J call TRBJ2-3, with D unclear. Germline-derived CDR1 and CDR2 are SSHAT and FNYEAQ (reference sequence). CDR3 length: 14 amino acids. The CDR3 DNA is TGTGCTAGCAGCTTAGATTACGTCTCAGATACGCAGTATTTT. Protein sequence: CASSLDYVSDTQYF. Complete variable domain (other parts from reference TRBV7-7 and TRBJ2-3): GAGVSQSPRYKVTKRGQDVTLRCDPISSHATLYWYQQALGQGPEFLTYFNYEAQPDKSGLPSDRFSAERPEGSISTLTIQRTEQRDSAMYRCASSLDYVSDTQYFGPGTRLTVL.

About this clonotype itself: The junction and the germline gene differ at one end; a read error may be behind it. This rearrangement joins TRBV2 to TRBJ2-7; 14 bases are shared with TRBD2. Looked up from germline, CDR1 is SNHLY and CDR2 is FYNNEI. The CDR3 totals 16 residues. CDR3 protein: CASSPGTSGRRSAQYF. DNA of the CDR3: TGCGCCAGCAGTCCCGGGACTAGCGGGAGAAGGTCCGCGCAGTACTTC.

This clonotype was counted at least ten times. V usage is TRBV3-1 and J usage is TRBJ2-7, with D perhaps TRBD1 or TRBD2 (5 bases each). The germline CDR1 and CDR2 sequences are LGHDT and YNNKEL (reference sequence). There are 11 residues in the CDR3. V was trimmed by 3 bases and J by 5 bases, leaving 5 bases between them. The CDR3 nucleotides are TGTGCCAGCAGCCAGGGGGACGAGCAGTACTTC. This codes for CASSQGDEQYF.

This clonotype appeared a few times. The CDR3 reads CASSGTIGMDEQFF. CDR3 coding DNA: TGTGCCAGCAGCGGGACTATCGGGATGGACGAGCAGTTCTTC. The chain uses TRBV9 and TRBJ2-1; D is perhaps TRBD2 (6 bases). Between the trimmed V and J ends, which lost 3 bases and 10 bases, there was a span of 17 bases. In germline, CDR1 is SGDLS, CDR2 YYNGEE. The CDR3 totals 14 residues.

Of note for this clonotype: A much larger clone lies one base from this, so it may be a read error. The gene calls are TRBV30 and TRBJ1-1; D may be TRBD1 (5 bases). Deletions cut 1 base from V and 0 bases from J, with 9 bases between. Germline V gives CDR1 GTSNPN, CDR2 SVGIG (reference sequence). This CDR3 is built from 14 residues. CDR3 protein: CAWSAQAMNTEAFF. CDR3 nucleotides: TGTGCCTGGAGTGCACAGGCCATGAACACTGAAGCTTTCTTT. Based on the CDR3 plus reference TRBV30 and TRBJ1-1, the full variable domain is SQTIHQWPATLVQPVGSPLSLECTVEGTSNPNLYWYRQAAGRGLQLLFYSVGIGQISSEVPQNLSASRPQDRQFILSSKKLLLSDSGFYLCAWSAQAMNTEAFFGQGTRLTVV.

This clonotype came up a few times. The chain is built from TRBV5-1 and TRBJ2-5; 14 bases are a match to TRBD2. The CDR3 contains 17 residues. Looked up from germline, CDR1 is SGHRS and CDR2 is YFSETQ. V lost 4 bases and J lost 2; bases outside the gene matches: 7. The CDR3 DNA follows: TGCGCCAGCAGCCTGCGGACTAGCGGGAGGTTACAAGAGACCCAGTACTTC. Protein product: CASSLRTSGRLQETQYF.

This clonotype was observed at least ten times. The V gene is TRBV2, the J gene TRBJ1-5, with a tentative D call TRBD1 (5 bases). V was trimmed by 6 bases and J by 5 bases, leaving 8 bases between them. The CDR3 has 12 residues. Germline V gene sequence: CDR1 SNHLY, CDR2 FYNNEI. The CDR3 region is CASRAGYQPQHF. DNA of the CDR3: TGTGCCAGCAGGGCAGGGTATCAGCCCCAGCATTTT.

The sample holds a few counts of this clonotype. The chain's CDR3 is CASSQVAGTGLTDTQYF. As DNA, the CDR3 is TGTGCCAGCAGCCAAGTAGCCGGGACAGGGCTCACAGATACGCAGTATTTT. The chain combines TRBV3-1 with TRBJ2-3, with 9 bases matching TRBD1. Germline V lookup: CDR1 LGHDT, CDR2 YNNKEL (reference sequence). V shed 1 base and J 2 bases; nucleotides not matched to a gene: 7. The CDR3 extends over 17 amino acids.

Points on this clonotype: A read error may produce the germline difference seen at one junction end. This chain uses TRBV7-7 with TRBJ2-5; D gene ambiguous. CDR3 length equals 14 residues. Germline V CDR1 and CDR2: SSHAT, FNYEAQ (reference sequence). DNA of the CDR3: TGTGCTAGCAGCTTAATGCCTGAACGGGAGACCCAGTACTTC. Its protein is CASSLMPERETQYF.

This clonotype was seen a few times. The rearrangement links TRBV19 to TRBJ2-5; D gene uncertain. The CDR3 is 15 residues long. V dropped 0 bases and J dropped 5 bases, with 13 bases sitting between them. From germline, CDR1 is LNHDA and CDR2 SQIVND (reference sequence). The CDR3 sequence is CASSIDYPPRETQYF. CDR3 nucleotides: TGTGCCAGTAGTATAGATTATCCCCCGAGGGAGACCCAGTACTTC.

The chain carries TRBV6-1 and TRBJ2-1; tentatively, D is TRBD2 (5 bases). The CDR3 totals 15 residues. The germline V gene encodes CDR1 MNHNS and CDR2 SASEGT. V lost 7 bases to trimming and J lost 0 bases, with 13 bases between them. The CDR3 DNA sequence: TGTGCCAGCAAGGAGGTACTAAGCTCCTACAATGAGCAGTTCTTC. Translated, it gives CASKEVLSSYNEQFF.

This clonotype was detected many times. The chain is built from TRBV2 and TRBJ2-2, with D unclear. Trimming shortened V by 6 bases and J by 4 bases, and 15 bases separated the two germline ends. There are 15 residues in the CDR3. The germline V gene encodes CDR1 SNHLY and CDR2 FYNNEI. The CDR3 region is CASRGFPSGTGELFF. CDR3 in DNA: TGTGCCAGCAGGGGATTTCCCTCAGGCACCGGGGAGCTGTTTTTT. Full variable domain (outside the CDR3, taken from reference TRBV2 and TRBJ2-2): EPEVTQTPSHQVTQMGQEVILRCVPISNHLYFYWYRQILGQKVEFLVSFYNNEISEKSEIFDDQFSVERPDGSNFTLKIRSTKLEDSAMYFCASRGFPSGTGELFFGEGSRLTVL.

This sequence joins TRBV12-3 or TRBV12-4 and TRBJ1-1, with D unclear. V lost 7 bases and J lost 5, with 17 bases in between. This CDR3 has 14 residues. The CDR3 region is CASNTEGVTTEAFF. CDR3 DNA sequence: TGTGCCAGCAATACAGAGGGCGTAACGACTGAAGCTTTCTTT.

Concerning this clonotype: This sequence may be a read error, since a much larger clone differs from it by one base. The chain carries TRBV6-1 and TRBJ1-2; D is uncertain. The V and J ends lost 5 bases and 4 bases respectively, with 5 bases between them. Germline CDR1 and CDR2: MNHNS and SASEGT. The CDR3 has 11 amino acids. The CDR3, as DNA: TGTGCCAGCAGTCAGGCCTATGGCTACACCTTC. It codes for CASSQAYGYTF.

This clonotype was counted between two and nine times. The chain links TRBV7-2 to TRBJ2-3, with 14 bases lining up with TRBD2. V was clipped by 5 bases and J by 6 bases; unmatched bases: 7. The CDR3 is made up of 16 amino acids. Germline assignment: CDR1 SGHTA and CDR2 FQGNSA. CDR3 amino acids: CASSDRLAGGPDTQYF. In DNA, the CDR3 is TGTGCCAGCAGCGATCGACTAGCGGGAGGGCCTGATACGCAGTATTTT. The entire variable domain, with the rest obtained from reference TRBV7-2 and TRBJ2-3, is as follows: GAGVSQSPSNKVTEKGKDVELRCDPISGHTALYWYRQSLGQGLEFLIYFQGNSAPDKSGLPSDRFSAERTGGSVSTLTIQRTQQEDSAVYLCASSDRLAGGPDTQYFGPGTRLTVL.

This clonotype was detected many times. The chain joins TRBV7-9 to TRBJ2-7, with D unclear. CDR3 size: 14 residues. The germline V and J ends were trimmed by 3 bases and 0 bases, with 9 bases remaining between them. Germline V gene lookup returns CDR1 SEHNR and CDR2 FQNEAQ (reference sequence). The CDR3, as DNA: TGTGCCAGCAGCTTGGGCCGCGACTCCTACGAGCAGTACTTC. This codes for CASSLGRDSYEQYF.

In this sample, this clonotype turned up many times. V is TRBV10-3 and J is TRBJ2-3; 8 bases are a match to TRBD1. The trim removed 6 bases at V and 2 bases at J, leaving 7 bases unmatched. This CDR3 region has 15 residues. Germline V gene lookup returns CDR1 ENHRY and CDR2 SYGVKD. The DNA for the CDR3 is TGTGCCATCAGCAAGGGACAGGAGCTCACAGATACGCAGTATTTT. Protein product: CAISKGQELTDTQYF.

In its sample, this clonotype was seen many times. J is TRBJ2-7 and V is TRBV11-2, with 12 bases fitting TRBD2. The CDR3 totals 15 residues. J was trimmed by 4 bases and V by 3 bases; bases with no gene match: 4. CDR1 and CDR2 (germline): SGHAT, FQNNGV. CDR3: CASSFRLAGVYEQYF. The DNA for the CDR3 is TGTGCCAGCAGCTTTAGACTAGCGGGAGTATACGAGCAGTACTTC.